This TCR beta chain was recorded in a study of control samples from healthy donors and cancer patients. Only in-frame clones appear in the TCRdb table, and some are missing; sequencing was by immunoSEQ multiplex PCR. Of about 15,000 clones in the sample, approximately 88% are singletons; the top ten hold about 34%. Concerning this clone: Other DNA sequences within the sample encode an identical CDR3.

This CDR3 has 18 amino acids. J gave up 0 bases and V 5 bases, and 5 bases lay outside the gene matches. Germline V gives CDR1 SGHRS, CDR2 YFSETQ. Sequencing was done on a sample of PBMCs. The V gene is TRBV5-1, the J gene TRBJ2-4, with 16 bases fitting TRBD2. This sequence was found in a man aged 55 to 70 with head and neck cancer. Written as DNA, the CDR3 is TGCGCCAGCAGATCGGGACTAGCGGGGGGGCTAGCCAAAAACATTCAGTACTTC. Translating gives CASRSGLAGGLAKNIQYF.